Shown below are 10 T cell receptor beta chains from a single sample sequenced in a study of T cells in Graves' hyperthyroidism and ophthalmopathy. Amplified TCR beta CDR3 regions derived from RNA transcripts. First-round RT-PCR targeting the TCR CDR3 was performed with the HTBI primer set. From the multiplex PCR reads, TCRdb called clonotypes with MiXCR, one entry per CDR3 protein. The sample includes 600,000 to 750,000 distinct CDR3 sequences, roughly 17% of them seen just once. Sample: blood. The receptors shown here come from a man between 45 and 60 years old with Graves' hyperthyroidism.

Ten or more counts support this clonotype. This chain joins TRBV20-1 and TRBJ2-1, with TRBD2 matching over 7 bases. The CDR3 runs to 14 residues. Looked up from germline, CDR1 is DFQATT and CDR2 is SNEGSKA (reference sequence). The V and J ends lost 5 bases and 9 bases, in that order; junction bases with no gene match: 13. In DNA form, the CDR3 reads TGCAGTGCTGGGCGAGGCGGGAGCTCTGGTGAGCAGTTCTTC. Residues: CSAGRGGSSGEQFF.

This chain links TRBV6-1 with TRBJ2-2, with 7 bases aligning to TRBD2. CDR3 size: 16 residues. Germline-derived CDR1 and CDR2 are MNHNS and SASEGT. Germline trimming cut 8 bases from V and 4 bases from J; bases unmatched to any gene: 13. CDR3 sequence reads: CASLRLAELGTGELFF. CDR3 in DNA: TGTGCCAGCCTAAGGCTAGCGGAGCTGGGCACCGGGGAGCTGTTTTTT.

A note on this clonotype: A junction boundary mismatches the germline segment, possibly from a read error. This chain uses TRBV28 with TRBJ2-1; 8 positions agree with TRBD1. Germline V gene data show CDR1 as MDHEN and CDR2 as SYDVKM. The CDR3 contains 13 residues. The CDR3 nucleotides read TGTGCCACCGCGGACAGGGAGAACAATAAGCAGTTCTTC. It specifies CATADRENNKQFF.

This clonotype was found many times. The CDR3 bases are TGTGCCAGTAGTATATATGGCGCAAACACTGAAGCTTTCTTT. This encodes CASSIYGANTEAFF. The rearrangement joins TRBV19 to TRBJ1-1; D uncertain. Trimming stripped 2 bases from V and 2 bases from J, with 9 bases between. The CDR3 covers 14 residues. Germline V CDR1 and CDR2: LNHDA, SQIVND (reference sequence).

V is TRBV24-1 and J is TRBJ2-7, with TRBD1 as a possible D gene (6 bases). CDR3 size: 14 residues. Deletions cut 3 bases from V and 2 bases from J, with 10 bases between. Germline V lookup: CDR1 KGHDR, CDR2 SFDVKD. In DNA form, the CDR3 reads TGTGCCACCAGTGATAGGACAGCGACCTACGAGCAGTACTTC. Translated, it gives CATSDRTATYEQYF.

This chain links TRBV6-2 or TRBV6-3 with TRBJ2-3, with 7 bases that match TRBD1. This CDR3 has 14 residues. Germline lookup yields CDR1 MNHEY and CDR2 SVGEGT. V trimming: 8 bases; J trimming: 3 bases; junction bases outside the gene matches: 8. CDR3 residues: CASSDRDGTDTQYF. In DNA, the CDR3 is TGTGCCAGCTCAGACAGGGATGGGACAGATACGCAGTATTTT.

This clonotype was detected only a few times. This chain uses TRBV6-1 with TRBJ2-7; a weak D match, TRBD2 (6 bases). Trimming pared 8 bases from V and 0 bases from J, leaving 11 bases between. The CDR3 runs 13 residues. In germline, CDR1 is MNHNS, CDR2 SASEGT. CDR3 nucleotides: TGTGCCAGCGGGTACGGGAGCTCCTACGAGCAGTACTTC. Translation gives CASGYGSSYEQYF.

The chain uses TRBV29-1 and TRBJ2-1; tentatively, D is TRBD2 (5 bases). The V and J ends lost 1 base and 15 bases respectively, with 13 bases between them. CDR1 SQVTM and CDR2 ANQGSEA come from the germline V gene. The CDR3 loop spans 11 amino acids. The CDR3: CSVEGVLEPFF. The CDR3 DNA reads TGCAGCGTTGAAGGGGTACTAGAACCGTTCTTC.

The chain couples TRBV28 to TRBJ2-3, with D possibly matching TRBD2 (6 bases). The length of the CDR3 is 15 residues. V was cut by 4 bases and J by 2 bases, with 13 bases left in between. Germline V lookup: CDR1 MDHEN, CDR2 SYDVKM. CDR3 region: CASSSGGEDTDTQYF. For the CDR3, the DNA is TGTGCCAGCAGTTCCGGCGGGGAGGACACAGATACGCAGTATTTT.

There are a few counts of this clonotype. The chain couples TRBV2 to TRBJ2-1; D perhaps matches TRBD1 (6 bases). The V gene lost 6 bases and the J gene lost 4 bases, with 16 bases spanning the gap. Germline values: CDR1 SNHLY, CDR2 FYNNEI. This CDR3 has 15 amino acids. CDR3 nucleotide sequence: TGTGCCAGCAGGCCAAGACGGGACACATACAATGAGCAGTTCTTC. It translates to CASRPRRDTYNEQFF.